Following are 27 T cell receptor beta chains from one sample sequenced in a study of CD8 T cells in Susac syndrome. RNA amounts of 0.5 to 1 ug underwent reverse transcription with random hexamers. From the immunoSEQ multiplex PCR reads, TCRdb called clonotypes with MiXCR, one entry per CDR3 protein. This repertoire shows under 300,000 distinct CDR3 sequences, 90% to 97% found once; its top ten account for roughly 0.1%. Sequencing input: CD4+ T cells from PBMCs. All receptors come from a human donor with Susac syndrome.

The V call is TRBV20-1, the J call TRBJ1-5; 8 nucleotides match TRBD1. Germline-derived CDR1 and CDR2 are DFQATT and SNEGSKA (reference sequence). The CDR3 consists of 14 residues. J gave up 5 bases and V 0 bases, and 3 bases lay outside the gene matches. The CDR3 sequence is CSAREGTGYQPQHF. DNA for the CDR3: TGCAGTGCTAGAGAGGGGACAGGCTATCAGCCCCAGCATTTT.

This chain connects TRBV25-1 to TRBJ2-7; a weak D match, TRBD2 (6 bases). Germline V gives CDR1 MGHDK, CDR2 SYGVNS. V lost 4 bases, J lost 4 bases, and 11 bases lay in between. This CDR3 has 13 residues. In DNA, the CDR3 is TGTGCCAGCAGTGCTGGCGGAGGGTACGAGCAGTACTTC. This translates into CASSAGGGYEQYF.

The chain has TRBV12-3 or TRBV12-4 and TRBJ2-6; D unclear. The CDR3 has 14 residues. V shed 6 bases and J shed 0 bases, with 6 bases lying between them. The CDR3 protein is CASRQSSGANVLTF. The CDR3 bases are TGTGCCAGCAGGCAGAGCTCTGGGGCCAACGTCCTGACTTTC.

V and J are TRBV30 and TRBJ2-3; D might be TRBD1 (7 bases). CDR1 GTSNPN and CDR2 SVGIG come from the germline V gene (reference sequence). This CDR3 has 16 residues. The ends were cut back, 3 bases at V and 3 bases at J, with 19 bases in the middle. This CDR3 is CAWSAGQRRGTDTQYF. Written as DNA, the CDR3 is TGTGCCTGGAGCGCGGGACAGCGCCGAGGTACAGATACGCAGTATTTT.

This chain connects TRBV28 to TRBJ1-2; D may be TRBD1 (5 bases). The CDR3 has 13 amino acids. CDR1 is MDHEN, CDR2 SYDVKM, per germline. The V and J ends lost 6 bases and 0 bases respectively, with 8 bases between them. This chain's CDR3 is CASSTGSNYGYTF. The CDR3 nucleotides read TGTGCCAGCAGCACAGGATCTAACTATGGCTACACCTTC.

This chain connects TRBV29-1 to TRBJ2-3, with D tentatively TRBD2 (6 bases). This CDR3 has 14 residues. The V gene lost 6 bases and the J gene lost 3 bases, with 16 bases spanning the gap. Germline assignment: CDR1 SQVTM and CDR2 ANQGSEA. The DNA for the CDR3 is TGCAGCGTGGCCTCCGGTAGCGGTACAGATACGCAGTATTTT. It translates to CSVASGSGTDTQYF.

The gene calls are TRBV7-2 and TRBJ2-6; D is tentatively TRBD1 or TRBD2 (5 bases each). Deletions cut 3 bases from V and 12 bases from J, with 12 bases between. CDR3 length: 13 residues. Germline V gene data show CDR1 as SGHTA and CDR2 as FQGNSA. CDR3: CASSFRESIVLTF. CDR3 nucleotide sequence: TGTGCCAGCAGCTTCAGGGAGAGTATCGTCCTGACTTTC.

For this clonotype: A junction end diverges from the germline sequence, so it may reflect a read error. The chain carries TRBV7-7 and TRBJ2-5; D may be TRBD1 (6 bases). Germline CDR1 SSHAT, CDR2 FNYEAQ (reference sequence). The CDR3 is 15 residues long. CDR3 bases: TGTGCTAGCAGCTTAGCGCCACAGGGCGGCGAGACCCAGTACTTC. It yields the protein CASSLAPQGGETQYF.

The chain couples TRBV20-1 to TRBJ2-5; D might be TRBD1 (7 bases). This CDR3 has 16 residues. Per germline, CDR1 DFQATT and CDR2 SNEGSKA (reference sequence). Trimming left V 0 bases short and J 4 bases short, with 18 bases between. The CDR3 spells CSARDPLTGRGETQYF. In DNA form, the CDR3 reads TGCAGTGCTAGAGACCCACTGACAGGGCGGGGAGAGACCCAGTACTTC.

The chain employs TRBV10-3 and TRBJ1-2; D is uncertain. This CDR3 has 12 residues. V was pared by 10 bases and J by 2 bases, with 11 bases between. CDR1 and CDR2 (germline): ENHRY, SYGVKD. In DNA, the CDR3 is TGTGCCAGCGGGTCACCAAACTATGGCTACACCTTC. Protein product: CASGSPNYGYTF.

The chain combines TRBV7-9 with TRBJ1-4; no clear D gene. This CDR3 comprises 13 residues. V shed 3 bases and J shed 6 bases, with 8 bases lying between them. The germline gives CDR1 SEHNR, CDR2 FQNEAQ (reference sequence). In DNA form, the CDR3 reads TGTGCCAGCAGCTTTGGTCAGGATGAAAAACTGTTTTTT. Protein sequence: CASSFGQDEKLFF.

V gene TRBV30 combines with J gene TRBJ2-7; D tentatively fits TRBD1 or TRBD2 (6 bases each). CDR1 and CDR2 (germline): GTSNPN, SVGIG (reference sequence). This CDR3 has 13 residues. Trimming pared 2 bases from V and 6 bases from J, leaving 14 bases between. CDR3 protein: CAWSLQGGTEQYF. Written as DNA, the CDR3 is TGTGCCTGGAGTTTACAGGGAGGCACCGAGCAGTACTTC. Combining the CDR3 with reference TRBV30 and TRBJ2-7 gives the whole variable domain SQTIHQWPATLVQPVGSPLSLECTVEGTSNPNLYWYRQAAGRGLQLLFYSVGIGQISSEVPQNLSASRPQDRQFILSSKKLLLSDSGFYLCAWSLQGGTEQYFGPGTRLTVT.

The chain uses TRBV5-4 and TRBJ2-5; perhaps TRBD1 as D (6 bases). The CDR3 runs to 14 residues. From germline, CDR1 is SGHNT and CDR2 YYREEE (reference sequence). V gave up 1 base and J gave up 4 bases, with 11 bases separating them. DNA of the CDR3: TGTGCCAGCAGCTTGTCAGGGGCAGGAGAGACCCAGTACTTC. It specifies CASSLSGAGETQYF. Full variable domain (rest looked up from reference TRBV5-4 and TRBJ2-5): ETGVTQSPTHLIKTRGQQVTLRCSSQSGHNTVSWYQQALGQGPQFIFQYYREEENGRGNFPPRFSGLQFPNYSSELNVNALELDDSALYLCASSLSGAGETQYFGPGTRLLVL.

CDR3 DNA: TGCGCCAGCAGCTGGGCGCCGAGCTCCTACGAGCAGTACTTC. It translates to CASSWAPSSYEQYF. V usage is TRBV5-1 and J usage is TRBJ2-7, with D unclear. Per germline, CDR1 SGHRS and CDR2 YFSETQ. V was trimmed by 3 bases and J by 0 bases, leaving 10 bases between them. The CDR3 runs to 14 residues. The full variable domain, in which reference TRBV5-1 and TRBJ2-7 provide the parts outside the CDR3, is KAGVTQTPRYLIKTRGQQVTLSCSPISGHRSVSWYQQTPGQGLQFLFEYFSETQRNKGNFPGRFSGRQFSNSRSEMNVSTLELGDSALYLCASSWAPSSYEQYFGPGTRLTVT.

In DNA, the CDR3 is TGTGCCACCACCCCGGGGGCCTCGGACACTGAAGCTTTCTTT. It specifies CATTPGASDTEAFF. This chain links TRBV28 with TRBJ1-1, with D perhaps matching TRBD1 (6 bases). The length of the CDR3 is 14 residues. Germline V gene sequence: CDR1 MDHEN, CDR2 SYDVKM. Trimming shortened V by 10 bases and J by 3 bases, and 18 bases separated the two germline ends.

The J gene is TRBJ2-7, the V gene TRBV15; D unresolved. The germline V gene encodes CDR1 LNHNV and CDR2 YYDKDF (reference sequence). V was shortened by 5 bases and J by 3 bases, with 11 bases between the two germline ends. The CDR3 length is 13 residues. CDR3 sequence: CATSPLGDYEQYF. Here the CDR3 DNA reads TGTGCCACCAGCCCCCTGGGCGACTACGAGCAGTACTTC. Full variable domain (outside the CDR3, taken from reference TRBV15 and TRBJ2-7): DAMVIQNPRYQVTQFGKPVTLSCSQTLNHNVMYWYQQKSSQAPKLLFHYYDKDFNNEADTPDNFQSRRPNTSFCFLDIRSPGLGDTAMYLCATSPLGDYEQYFGPGTRLTVT.

CDR3 in amino acids: CSVGTHIQGGEQYF. CDR3 in DNA: TGCAGCGTAGGAACCCATATACAGGGTGGCGAGCAGTACTTC. The rearrangement links TRBV29-1 to TRBJ2-7, with D tentatively TRBD1 (6 bases). Germline V gives CDR1 SQVTM, CDR2 ANQGSEA. V lost 6 bases, J lost 6 bases, and 21 bases lay in between. The CDR3 spans 14 residues.

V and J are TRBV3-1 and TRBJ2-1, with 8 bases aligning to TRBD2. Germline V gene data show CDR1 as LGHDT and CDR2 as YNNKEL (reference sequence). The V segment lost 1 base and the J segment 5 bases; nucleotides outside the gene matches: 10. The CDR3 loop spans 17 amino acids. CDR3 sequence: CASSQVGGGRRNNEQFF. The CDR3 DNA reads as TGTGCCAGCAGCCAAGTCGGAGGCGGGAGGCGGAACAATGAGCAGTTCTTC.

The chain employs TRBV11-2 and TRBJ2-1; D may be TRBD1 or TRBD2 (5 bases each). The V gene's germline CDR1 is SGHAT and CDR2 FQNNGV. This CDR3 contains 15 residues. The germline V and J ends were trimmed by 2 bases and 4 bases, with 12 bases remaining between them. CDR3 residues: CASSLHRDRYNEQFF. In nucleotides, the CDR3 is TGTGCCAGCAGCTTACACCGGGACCGATACAATGAGCAGTTCTTC.

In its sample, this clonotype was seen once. DNA for the CDR3: TGCGCCAGCAGCCAAGTAGGGCAGGGCAGTCAGCCCCAGCATTTT. It specifies CASSQVGQGSQPQHF. The rearrangement uses TRBV4-1 and TRBJ1-5; perhaps TRBD1 as D (5 bases). Germline V gene sequence: CDR1 MGHRA, CDR2 YSYEKL. The CDR3 is 15 residues long. V lost 1 base and J 6 bases, leaving 13 bases between the germline ends.

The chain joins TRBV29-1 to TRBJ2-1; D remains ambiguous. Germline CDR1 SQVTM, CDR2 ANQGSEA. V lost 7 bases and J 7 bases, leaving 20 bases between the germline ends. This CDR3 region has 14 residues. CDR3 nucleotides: TGCAGCGCCGGGCTGGGATTGATGGGGAATGAGCAGTTCTTC. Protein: CSAGLGLMGNEQFF.

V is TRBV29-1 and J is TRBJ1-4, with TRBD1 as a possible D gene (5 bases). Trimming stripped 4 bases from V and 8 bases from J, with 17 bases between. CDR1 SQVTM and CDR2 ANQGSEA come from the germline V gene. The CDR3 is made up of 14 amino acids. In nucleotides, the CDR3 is TGCAGCGTTGGAGGACATAGGGAGAGGGAAAAACTGTTTTTT. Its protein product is CSVGGHREREKLFF.

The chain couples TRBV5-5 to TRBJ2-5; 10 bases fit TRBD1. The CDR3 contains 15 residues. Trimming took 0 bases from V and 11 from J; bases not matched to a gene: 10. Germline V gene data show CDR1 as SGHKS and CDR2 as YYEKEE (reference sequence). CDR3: CASSLDWDRGLLQYF. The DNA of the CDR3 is TGTGCCAGCAGCTTGGACTGGGACAGGGGCCTTCTGCAGTACTTC.

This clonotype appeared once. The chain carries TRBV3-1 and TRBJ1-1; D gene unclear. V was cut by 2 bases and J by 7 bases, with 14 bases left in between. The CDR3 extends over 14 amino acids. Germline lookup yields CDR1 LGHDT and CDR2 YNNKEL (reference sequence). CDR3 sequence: CASSQRVGPYEAFF. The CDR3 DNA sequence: TGTGCCAGCAGCCAACGTGTTGGGCCTTATGAAGCTTTCTTT.

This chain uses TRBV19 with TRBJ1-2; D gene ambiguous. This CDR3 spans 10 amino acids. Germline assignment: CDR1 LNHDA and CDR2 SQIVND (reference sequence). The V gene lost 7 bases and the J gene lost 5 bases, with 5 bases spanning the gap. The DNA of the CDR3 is TGTGCCAGTACCGGGTATGGCTACACCTTC. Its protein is CASTGYGYTF.

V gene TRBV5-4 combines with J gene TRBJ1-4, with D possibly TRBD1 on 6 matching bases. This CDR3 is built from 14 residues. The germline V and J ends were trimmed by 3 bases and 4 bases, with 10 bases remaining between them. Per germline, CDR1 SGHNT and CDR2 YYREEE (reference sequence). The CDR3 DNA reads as TGTGCCAGCAGCTACCGACAGGTTAATGAAAAACTGTTTTTT. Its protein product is CASSYRQVNEKLFF.

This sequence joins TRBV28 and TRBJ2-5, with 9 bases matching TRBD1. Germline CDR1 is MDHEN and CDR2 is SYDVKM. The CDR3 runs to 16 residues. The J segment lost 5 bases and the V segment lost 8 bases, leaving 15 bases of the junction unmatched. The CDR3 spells CASGTPGQGETETQYF. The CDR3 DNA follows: TGTGCCAGCGGCACGCCGGGACAGGGAGAGACGGAGACCCAGTACTTC.